This T cell receptor beta chain derives from a study of blood T cell repertoires in COVID-19. About the research overall: Some COVID-19 samples were acute and others convalescent; all came from the United States, Italy and Spain. From T cells, B-cell-depleted T cells, or PBMCs came the material, which was cDNA or gDNA.

In this sample, this clone turned up once. The repertoire was sequenced with immunoSEQ multiplex PCR; TCRdb's copy has only in-frame clones and lacks some. Counted here are some 160,000 clones, approximately 90% occurring once; the ten biggest clones make up 10%. Sequencing was carried out using peripheral blood. This clonotype was obtained from a woman between 65 and 79 years old with COVID-19, enrolled during active disease.

CDR3 protein: CASSPFASGGREQFF. CDR3 DNA sequence: TGTGCCAGCAGCCCGTTCGCCAGCGGGGGTAGGGAGCAGTTCTTC. The gene calls are TRBV6-5 and TRBJ2-1, with 8 bases lining up with TRBD2. The CDR3 sequence is 15 residues long. After removal of 6 bases from V and 10 bases from J, the junction contained 14 bases not matched to a gene. CDR1 MNHEY and CDR2 SVGAGI come from the germline V gene.